The 27 T cell receptor beta chains reported below all come from one sample, sequenced in a study of T cells after posttransplantation cyclophosphamide. Generated by immunoSEQ multiplex PCR, the TCRdb table keeps only in-frame clones and is missing some. The sample presents tens of thousands of clones, none singletons. Sequencing used PBMCs. These receptors were taken from a man aged 40-49 years in good health, CMV-negative, and a related stem cell transplant donor.

This clone has at least ten counts. The chain links TRBV5-1 to TRBJ2-1; the match to TRBD1 covers 11 bases. J was trimmed by 3 bases and V by 4 bases; bases with no gene match: 3. The CDR3 runs 15 residues. Germline lookup yields CDR1 SGHRS and CDR2 YFSETQ. The CDR3 spells CASSAGTGGYNEQFF. Written as DNA, the CDR3 is TGCGCCAGCAGCGCCGGGACAGGGGGCTACAATGAGCAGTTCTTC.

This clone was recorded at least ten times. This chain links TRBV6-1 with TRBJ1-1; D gene uncertain. V lost 3 bases, J lost 3 bases, and 14 bases lay in between. Germline assignment: CDR1 MNHNS and CDR2 SASEGT. The CDR3 runs 15 residues. The CDR3, as DNA: TGTGCCAGCAGTGATGACTATACAGAGCACACTGAAGCTTTCTTT. It is translated as CASSDDYTEHTEAFF.

Ten or more counts support this clone. This chain links TRBV2 with TRBJ1-4; maybe TRBD1 (6 bases). The CDR3 loop spans 15 amino acids. CDR1 is SNHLY and CDR2 is FYNNEI in the germline V gene. The germline V and J ends were trimmed by 6 bases and 10 bases, with 21 bases remaining between them. This chain's CDR3 is CASRPDGQRRGKLFF. In DNA, the CDR3 is TGTGCCAGCAGGCCAGACGGACAGCGGCGTGGAAAACTGTTTTTT.

This clone was counted many times. The J gene is TRBJ2-7, the V gene TRBV2, with 7 bases identical to TRBD1. V dropped 8 bases and J dropped 3; count of bases not matched to a gene: 7. The germline CDR1 and CDR2 sequences are SNHLY and FYNNEI. CDR3 length: 13 residues. For the CDR3, the DNA is TGTGCCAGCGTGCCGACAGGGTACTACGAGCAGTACTTC. Translation: CASVPTGYYEQYF.

Ten or more counts support this clone. CDR3 nucleotide sequence: TGTGCCTCCACAACCGGAGGGGAGACCCAGTACTTC. It specifies CASTTGGETQYF. V is TRBV30 and J is TRBJ2-5; D perhaps matches TRBD2 (6 bases). V lost 7 bases and J lost 5, with 14 bases in between. Germline CDR1 and CDR2: GTSNPN and SVGIG (reference sequence). The CDR3 runs 12 residues.

V gene TRBV7-9 combines with J gene TRBJ1-6; 7 bases align to TRBD1. This CDR3 is 15 amino acids long. V lost 3 bases, J lost 5 bases, and 4 bases stayed unmatched. CDR1 and CDR2 from the germline V gene are SEHNR and FQNEAQ (reference sequence). Here the CDR3 reads CASSLADRDNSPLHF. In nucleotides, the CDR3 is TGTGCCAGCAGCTTGGCCGACAGGGATAATTCACCCCTCCACTTT.

This clone was counted ten times or more. The chain uses TRBV19 and TRBJ2-3; 7 bases are a match to TRBD2. CDR1 is LNHDA, CDR2 SQIVND, per germline (reference sequence). The CDR3 has 15 residues. V trimming: 5 bases; J trimming: 2 bases; junction bases outside the gene matches: 7. Here the CDR3 reads CASSRSSGLTDTQYF. For the CDR3, the DNA is TGTGCCAGTAGTCGGTCTAGCGGCCTCACAGATACGCAGTATTTT. Together with reference TRBV19 and TRBJ2-3, the CDR3 gives the full variable domain: DGGITQSPKYLFRKEGQNVTLSCEQNLNHDAMYWYRQDPGQGLRLIYYSQIVNDFQKGDIAEGYSVSREKKESFPLTVTSAQKNPTAFYLCASSRSSGLTDTQYFGPGTRLTVL.

At least ten counts were recorded for this clone. The chain joins TRBV28 to TRBJ1-5; weak D call: TRBD1 (5 bases). The CDR3 totals 16 residues. Trimming took off 3 bases at V and 2 bases at J, with 14 bases between the two ends. Germline assignment: CDR1 MDHEN and CDR2 SYDVKM. CDR3 DNA sequence: TGTGCCAGCAGTTTTATGTGGGGGGAGGGCAATCAGCCCCAGCATTTT. Translating gives CASSFMWGEGNQPQHF. Together with reference TRBV28 and TRBJ1-5, the CDR3 gives the full variable domain: DVKVTQSSRYLVKRTGEKVFLECVQDMDHENMFWYRQDPGLGLRLIYFSYDVKMKEKGDIPEGYSVSREKKERFSLILESASTNQTSMYLCASSFMWGEGNQPQHFGDGTRLSIL.

This clone was recorded at least ten times. The chain has TRBV19 and TRBJ2-1; possible D gene TRBD2, 6 bases. The CDR3 is 13 amino acids. Trimming left V 0 bases short and J 9 bases short, with 9 bases between. CDR1 is LNHDA and CDR2 is SQIVND in the germline V gene (reference sequence). The CDR3 sequence: CASSIDRRGEQFF. In DNA, the CDR3 is TGTGCCAGTAGTATAGACCGGAGGGGTGAGCAGTTCTTC.

This clone was observed a few times. The chain combines TRBV5-1 with TRBJ2-1; TRBD2 matches 13 bases. With V trimmed by 1 base and J by 8 bases, 3 bases remained unmatched. Germline lookup yields CDR1 SGHRS and CDR2 YFSETQ. The CDR3 runs 15 residues. The CDR3 nucleotides are TGCGCCAGCAGCTTGTGGACTAGCGGGAGAGATGAGCAGTTCTTC. Translating gives CASSLWTSGRDEQFF.

This clone occurred many times. The rearrangement uses TRBV7-6 and TRBJ1-5; D unresolved. CDR3 length equals 13 residues. Germline V lookup: CDR1 SGHVS, CDR2 FNYEAQ. V shed 4 bases and J shed 0 bases, with 4 bases lying between them. CDR3 DNA sequence: TGTGCCAGCAGCTCCAATAGCAATCAGCCCCAGCATTTT. Encoded protein: CASSSNSNQPQHF.

This clone was seen many times. This chain joins TRBV5-1 and TRBJ1-4, with 10 bases fitting TRBD1. The CDR3 covers 16 residues. The ends lost 0 bases at V and 7 bases at J; junction bases unmatched: 6. The germline V gene encodes CDR1 SGHRS and CDR2 YFSETQ. CDR3 amino acids: CASSLGQGASGEKLFF. CDR3 bases: TGCGCCAGCAGCTTGGGACAGGGGGCATCGGGTGAAAAACTGTTTTTT.

This clone appeared many times. CDR3 protein: CASSLEVTAGNEQYF. The CDR3 DNA reads TGTGCCAGCAGCTTAGAGGTGACCGCGGGCAACGAGCAGTACTTC. V is TRBV7-2 and J is TRBJ2-7, with a possible D match to TRBD2 (5 bases). The V gene lost 1 base and the J gene lost 5 bases, with 15 bases spanning the gap. The germline CDR1 and CDR2 sequences are SGHTA and FQGNSA. This CDR3 is built from 15 residues. The full variable domain, with the rest looked up from reference TRBV7-2 and TRBJ2-7, is GAGVSQSPSNKVTEKGKDVELRCDPISGHTALYWYRQSLGQGLEFLIYFQGNSAPDKSGLPSDRFSAERTGGSVSTLTIQRTQQEDSAVYLCASSLEVTAGNEQYFGPGTRLTVT.

This clone was observed many times. The germline gene is not matched at one end of the junction; a read error may be the cause. The chain is built from TRBV18 and TRBJ2-3; 11 bases line up with TRBD2. Germline-derived CDR1 and CDR2 are KGHSH and LQKENI. The CDR3 extends over 15 amino acids. CDR3 region: CASSPLAGESDTQYF. The CDR3, as DNA: TGTGCCAGCTCGCCACTAGCGGGAGAGTCAGATACGCAGTATTTT.

This clone was observed at least ten times. The chain couples TRBV28 to TRBJ1-2; D is unresolved. Trimming stripped 3 bases from V and 1 base from J, with 9 bases between. The CDR3 loop spans 14 amino acids. CDR1 MDHEN and CDR2 SYDVKM come from the germline V gene. The CDR3 nucleotides read TGTGCCAGCAGTTTTGGTAACAGTAACTATGGCTACACCTTC. As protein: CASSFGNSNYGYTF.

This clone was recorded at least ten times. V and J are TRBV5-1 and TRBJ1-1, with D perhaps TRBD1 (5 bases). There are 13 residues in the CDR3. Germline V gene sequence: CDR1 SGHRS, CDR2 YFSETQ. Trimming took 2 bases from V and 4 from J, leaving 9 bases between them. The CDR3 DNA is TGCGCCAGCAGCTTCGCAGGGTCCACTGAAGCTTTCTTT. Translated, it gives CASSFAGSTEAFF.

This clone has a count of ten or more. J is TRBJ2-7 and V is TRBV19, with 8 bases matching TRBD1. CDR1 LNHDA and CDR2 SQIVND come from the germline V gene (reference sequence). The CDR3 is 13 amino acids. Unmatched junction bases numbered 8, after V lost 10 bases and J lost 3 bases. CDR3 DNA sequence: TGTGCCACAGGACAGGGTGGGGTCTACGAGCAGTACTTC. Translating it yields CATGQGGVYEQYF.

This clone was counted at least ten times. The chain links TRBV20-1 to TRBJ1-1; D remains ambiguous. The ends were cut back, 2 bases at V and 3 bases at J, with 4 bases in the middle. The CDR3 is 11 residues long. CDR1 is DFQATT, CDR2 SNEGSKA, per germline (reference sequence). CDR3 DNA: TGCAGTGCTAGACCCGACACTGAAGCTTTCTTT. Its translation is CSARPDTEAFF.

At least ten counts were recorded for this clone. J is TRBJ2-3 and V is TRBV27; 12 bases line up with TRBD2. J gave up 4 bases and V 4 bases, and 6 bases lay outside the gene matches. Germline V gene sequence: CDR1 MNHEY, CDR2 SMNVEV (reference sequence). The CDR3 sequence is 16 residues long. The CDR3 DNA follows: TGTGCCAGCAGTTACGGACTAGCGGGAAATTCAGATACGCAGTATTTT. Encoded protein: CASSYGLAGNSDTQYF.

This clone was recorded a few times. CDR3 sequence (DNA): TGTGCCAGCAGCCAAGTAAGGTCCCCCCTAGGCTCCTACGAGCAGTACTTC. Its translation is CASSQVRSPLGSYEQYF. This chain links TRBV4-2 with TRBJ2-5; the D is unclear. The DNA matches TRBJ2-7 better at its end, which makes the J call doubtful. This CDR3 contains 17 residues. From germline, CDR1 is LGHNA and CDR2 YNFKEQ.

In its sample, this clone was seen many times. This chain uses TRBV11-2 with TRBJ2-1, with D possibly TRBD2 on 5 matching bases. The CDR3 sequence is 15 residues long. V was trimmed by 2 bases and J by 1 base, leaving 9 bases between them. Germline values: CDR1 SGHAT, CDR2 FQNNGV. The CDR3 DNA follows: TGTGCCAGCAGCTTACAGCTAGCTTCCTACAATGAGCAGTTCTTC. Its protein is CASSLQLASYNEQFF.

At least ten counts were recorded for this clone. This chain links TRBV29-1 with TRBJ1-1, with D possibly TRBD1 on 5 matching bases. This CDR3 region has 12 residues. With 7 bases removed from V and 7 bases from J, the gap between germline ends came to 16 bases. In germline, CDR1 is SQVTM, CDR2 ANQGSEA. The CDR3 bases are TGCAGCGCCCCGGGGGTTGGGGGTGAAGCTTTCTTT. This translates into CSAPGVGGEAFF.

There are many counts of this clone. The V gene is TRBV18, the J gene TRBJ1-5; D may be TRBD1 (5 bases). The germline CDR1 and CDR2 sequences are KGHSH and LQKENI. The CDR3 length is 13 residues. V was shortened by 3 bases and J by 5 bases, with 8 bases between the two germline ends. CDR3 in amino acids: CASSPGGDQPQHF. CDR3 in DNA: TGTGCCAGCTCACCGGGGGGGGATCAGCCCCAGCATTTT. The full variable domain, completed using reference TRBV18 and TRBJ1-5, is NAGVMQNPRHLVRRRGQEARLRCSPMKGHSHVYWYRQLPEEGLKFMVYLQKENIIDESGMPKERFSAEFPKEGPSILRIQQVVRGDSAAYFCASSPGGDQPQHFGDGTRLSIL.

This clone has at least ten counts. This chain joins TRBV6-6 and TRBJ1-4, with D tentatively TRBD1 (5 bases). Germline assignment: CDR1 MNHNY and CDR2 SVGAGI (reference sequence). Trimming shortened V by 5 bases and J by 1 base, and 11 bases separated the two germline ends. This CDR3 is built from 15 residues. The chain's CDR3 is CASSDGGKTNEKLFF. In DNA, the CDR3 is TGTGCCAGCAGTGACGGGGGGAAAACTAATGAAAAACTGTTTTTT.

This clone was picked up many times. The V gene is TRBV19, the J gene TRBJ1-5, with a tentative D call TRBD1 (6 bases). Deletions cut 11 bases from V and 5 bases from J, with 13 bases between. CDR3 length: 12 residues. Germline V gives CDR1 LNHDA, CDR2 SQIVND (reference sequence). The CDR3 DNA reads TGTGCCGGCGGACAGCAGGATCAGCCCCAGCATTTT. This sequence encodes CAGGQQDQPQHF.

There are many counts of this clone. The rearrangement links TRBV7-2 to TRBJ1-2; a weak D match, TRBD1 (6 bases). V lost 9 bases to trimming and J lost 3 bases, with 14 bases between them. Looked up from germline, CDR1 is SGHTA and CDR2 is FQGNSA. CDR3 length: 13 residues. The CDR3 sequence: CARGTPGDYGYTF. The CDR3 nucleotides are TGTGCCAGAGGAACCCCAGGGGACTATGGCTACACCTTC.

This clone was detected many times. The V and J genes are TRBV7-9 and TRBJ1-1; D not certain. CDR1 SEHNR and CDR2 FQNEAQ come from the germline V gene (reference sequence). This CDR3 region has 14 residues. Trimming removed 5 bases from V and 0 bases from J, with 10 bases in between. The CDR3 DNA sequence: TGTGCCAGCAGCCTTCTCACATTGAACACTGAAGCTTTCTTT. Translated, it gives CASSLLTLNTEAFF.